This TCR beta chain derives from a study of cytomegalovirus exposure and HLA in healthy donors. Whole-study findings and limits: There were some public TCRs occurring in many donors, but most TCR sequences were rare. An analysis that was carried out later associated about 17,000 TCR beta sequences with HLA alleles at 0.05 false discovery rate.

Deletions cut 2 bases from V and 3 bases from J, with 14 bases between. The V gene's germline CDR1 is MNHEY and CDR2 SMNVEV (reference sequence). This CDR3 is 15 amino acids long. With 60 Vbeta and 13 Jbeta primers, the PCR was carried out. This table comes from immunoSEQ multiplex PCR, and its TCRdb copy is limited to in-frame clones, with some not included. The table has about 140,000 clones, about 74% seen once. Points on this clone: Its target is unknown.

V gene TRBV27 combines with J gene TRBJ2-7; no clear D. The specimen sequenced was PBMCs. This clonotype was sampled from a woman aged 40 to 49 in good health and CMV-seronegative. CDR3: CASSLHGRQVYEQYF. In DNA form, the CDR3 reads TGTGCCAGCAGTTTACACGGTCGGCAGGTCTACGAGCAGTACTTC.